This record covers a single TCR beta chain. This record belongs to a study of blood T cell repertoires in COVID-19. Overall study: The origin of the acute and convalescent COVID-19 samples was the United States, Italy and Spain. Sources were T cells, B-cell-depleted T cells, or PBMCs; the material itself was cDNA or gDNA.

How the authors handled the data: By means of reference gene primer amplification, nucleated cell counts were estimated. Profiling relied on immunoSEQ multiplex PCR, and the TCRdb table lists in-frame clones only, not all of them. The V and J calls and clone size are taken from that table; D and trimming were inferred from the DNA. The table lists 80,000 to 95,000 clones, 65% to 80% of them singletons. Input material: peripheral blood. The sequence came from a woman aged 80 or over with active or convalescent COVID-19.

CDR3 sequence (DNA): TGTGCCAGCAGCTTCGGGACAGGGGGAGGGGAGCAGTACTTC. This codes for CASSFGTGGGEQYF. The chain uses TRBV11-2 and TRBJ2-7; TRBD1 agrees at 11 bases. The CDR3 consists of 14 residues. Germline V gives CDR1 SGHAT, CDR2 FQNNGV. V shed 3 bases, J shed 7 bases, and the junction held 5 bases outside the gene matches.